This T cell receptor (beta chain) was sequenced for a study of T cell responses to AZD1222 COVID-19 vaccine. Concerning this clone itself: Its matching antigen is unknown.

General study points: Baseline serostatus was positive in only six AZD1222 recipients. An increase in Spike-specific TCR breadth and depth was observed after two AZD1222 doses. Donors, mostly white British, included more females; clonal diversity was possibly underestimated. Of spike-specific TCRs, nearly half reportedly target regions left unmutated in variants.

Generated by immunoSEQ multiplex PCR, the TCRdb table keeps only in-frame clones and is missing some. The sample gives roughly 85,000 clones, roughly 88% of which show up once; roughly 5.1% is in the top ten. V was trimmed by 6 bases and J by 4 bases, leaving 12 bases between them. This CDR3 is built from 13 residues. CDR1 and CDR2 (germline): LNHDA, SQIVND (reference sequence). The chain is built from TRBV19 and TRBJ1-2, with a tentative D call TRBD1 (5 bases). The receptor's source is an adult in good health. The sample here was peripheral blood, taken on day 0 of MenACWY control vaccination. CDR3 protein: CASSAGTPYGYTF. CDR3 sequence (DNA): TGTGCCAGTAGCGCCGGGACGCCCTATGGCTACACCTTC.